This record concerns one T cell receptor (beta chain) sequence. The CDR3 is 14 amino acids. Trimming took 7 bases from V and 18 from J; bases not matched to a gene: 15. Germline loops: CDR1 SNHLY, CDR2 FYNNEI. The source of the sample is a study of blood T cell repertoires in COVID-19. The protocol was immunoSEQ multiplex PCR, while the TCRdb copy is restricted to in-frame clones and leaves out a portion. The repertoire holds roughly 120,000 clones, 75% to 90% seen once, with approximately 4.2% in the top ten. V gene TRBV2 combines with J gene TRBJ1-6, with 10 bases fitting TRBD1. The sequencing input was peripheral blood. The clonotype originates from a woman aged 50 to 60 with acute or convalescent COVID-19. Here the CDR3 DNA reads TGTGCCAGCAACCCACCGGGACAGGGGCGTACGGACCACTTT. Its protein is CASNPPGQGRTDHF.